Listed below are T cell receptor beta chains from one sample, sequenced in a study of regulatory T cells in long-lasting Graves disease. MiXCR, applied by TCRdb to the multiplex PCR reads, yields one record per CDR3 protein. The repertoire consists of about 290,000 distinct CDR3 sequences, with under 25% occurring once and the leading ten covering more than 50%. The sequencing here drew on peripheral blood mononuclear cells (PBMCs), taken when the disease was refractory, from a patient treated with antithyroid drugs. The receptors were gathered from a female donor with Graves disease. Both conserved end residues are part of each CDR3. The order of the fields is V gene, J gene, CDR3 protein.

v_call: TRBV11-1
j_call: TRBJ2-5
cdr3_aa: CASSRDGQGQETQYF

v_call: TRBV7-9
j_call: TRBJ2-1
cdr3_aa: CASSSYEVSSYNEQFF

v_call: TRBV9
j_call: TRBJ2-1
cdr3_aa: CASSYGTSGSNEQFF

v_call: TRBV6-1
j_call: TRBJ1-6
cdr3_aa: CASSDLGTAGNSPLHF

v_call: TRBV20-1
j_call: TRBJ1-3
cdr3_aa: CSARELGQFSGNTIYF

v_call: TRBV27
j_call: TRBJ2-7
cdr3_aa: CASSLTGLARDEQYF

v_call: TRBV15
j_call: TRBJ1-4
cdr3_aa: CATSREAVDEKLFF

v_call: TRBV4-1
j_call: TRBJ1-1
cdr3_aa: CASSQEMQGRVAFF

v_call: TRBV7-2
j_call: TRBJ1-5
cdr3_aa: CASSWGGYQPQHF

v_call: TRBV7-2
j_call: TRBJ2-4
cdr3_aa: CASSAGQGAAKNIQYF

v_call: TRBV28
j_call: TRBJ1-1
cdr3_aa: CASSFPPGTAVGTEAFF

v_call: TRBV12-3/TRBV12-4
j_call: TRBJ1-2
cdr3_aa: CASSTTGTGGRGYTF

v_call: TRBV6-1
j_call: TRBJ2-7
cdr3_aa: CASSRGRVHEQYF

v_call: TRBV2
j_call: TRBJ1-4
cdr3_aa: CASNDRDKYEKLFF

v_call: TRBV4-3
j_call: TRBJ2-3
cdr3_aa: CASSQDRPSTDTQYF